This note documents a single T cell receptor (beta chain) sequence. What it binds is not known. A second PCR, run for about 6 to 11 cycles, used a sample-barcoded 5' primer plus a J-beta primer mix. TCRdb fed the 5' RACE reads into MiXCR, producing one record per CDR3 protein. This sample has 720,000 or so distinct CDR3 sequences, with over 40% found just once. This sample was taken from a study of blood T cells in healthy people across ages. Regarding the study as a whole: Whereas aged donors had fewer naive CD4+ cells, long-lived donors had more of them and higher diversity. Per million T cells, TCR beta diversity dropped roughly linearly as age increased.

Per germline, CDR1 MNHEY and CDR2 SVGAGI. The CDR3 sequence is 15 residues long. Trimming left V 0 bases short and J 5 bases short, with 10 bases between. Investigators took approximately 9.4 milliliters of peripheral blood from every donor. Each sample yielded at least 6 micrograms of PBMC total RNA. The receptor was derived from a man at least 80 years old in good health. Sequenced sample: blood. The chain couples TRBV6-5 to TRBJ2-2; TRBD1 might be the D (6 bases). The CDR3 DNA reads as TGTGCCAGCAGTTACTCACAGGGTCGTACCGGGGAGCTGTTTTTT. Protein: CASSYSQGRTGELFF.